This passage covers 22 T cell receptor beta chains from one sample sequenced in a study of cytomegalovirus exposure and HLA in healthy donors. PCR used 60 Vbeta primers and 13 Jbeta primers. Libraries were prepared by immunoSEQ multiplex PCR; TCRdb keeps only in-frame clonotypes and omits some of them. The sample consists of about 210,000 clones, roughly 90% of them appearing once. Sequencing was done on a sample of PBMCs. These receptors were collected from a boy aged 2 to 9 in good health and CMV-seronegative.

CDR3 in amino acids: CASSLGPGVGLAGETQYF. In DNA form, the CDR3 reads TGCGCCAGCAGCTTGGGCCCGGGAGTTGGACTAGCGGGAGAGACCCAGTACTTC. This chain links TRBV5-1 with TRBJ2-5; 11 nucleotides agree with TRBD2. The length of the CDR3 is 18 residues. The germline gives CDR1 SGHRS, CDR2 YFSETQ. Trimming cost V 0 bases and J 4 bases; bases outside gene matches: 11.

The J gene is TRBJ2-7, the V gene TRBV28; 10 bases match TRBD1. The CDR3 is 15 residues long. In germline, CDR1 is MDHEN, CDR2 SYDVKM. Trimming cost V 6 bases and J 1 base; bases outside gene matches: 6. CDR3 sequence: CASRRDRGQSYEQYF. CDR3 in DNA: TGTGCCAGCAGAAGAGACAGGGGGCAATCCTACGAGCAGTACTTC.

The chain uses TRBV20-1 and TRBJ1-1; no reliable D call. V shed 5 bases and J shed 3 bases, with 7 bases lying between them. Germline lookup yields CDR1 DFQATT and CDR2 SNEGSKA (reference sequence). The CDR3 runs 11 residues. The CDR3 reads CSARDYTEAFF. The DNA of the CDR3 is TGCAGTGCTCGCGACTACACTGAAGCTTTCTTT.

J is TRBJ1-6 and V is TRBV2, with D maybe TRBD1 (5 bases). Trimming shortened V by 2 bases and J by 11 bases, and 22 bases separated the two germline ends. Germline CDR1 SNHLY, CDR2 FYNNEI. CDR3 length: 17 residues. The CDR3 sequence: CASSEPVTTEKVAPLHF. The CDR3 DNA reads TGTGCCAGCAGTGAACCAGTCACGACAGAAAAAGTAGCACCCCTCCACTTT.

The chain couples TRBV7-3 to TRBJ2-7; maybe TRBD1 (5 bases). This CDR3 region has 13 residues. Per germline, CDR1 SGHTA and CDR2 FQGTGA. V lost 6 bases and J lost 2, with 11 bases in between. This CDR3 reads CASSLDIAYEQYF. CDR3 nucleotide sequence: TGTGCCAGCAGTCTGGACATAGCCTACGAGCAGTACTTC.

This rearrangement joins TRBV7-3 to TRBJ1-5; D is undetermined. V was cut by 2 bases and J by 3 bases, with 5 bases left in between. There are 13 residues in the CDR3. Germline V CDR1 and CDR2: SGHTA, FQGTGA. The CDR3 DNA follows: TGTGCCAGCAGCTTAGGCCTCAATCAGCCCCAGCATTTT. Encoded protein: CASSLGLNQPQHF.

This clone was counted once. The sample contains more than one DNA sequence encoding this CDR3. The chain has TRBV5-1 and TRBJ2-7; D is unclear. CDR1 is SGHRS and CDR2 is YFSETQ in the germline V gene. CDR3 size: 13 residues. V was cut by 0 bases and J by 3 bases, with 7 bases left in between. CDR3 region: CASSLGGLYEQYF. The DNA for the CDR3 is TGCGCCAGCAGCTTGGGCGGCCTCTACGAGCAGTACTTC.

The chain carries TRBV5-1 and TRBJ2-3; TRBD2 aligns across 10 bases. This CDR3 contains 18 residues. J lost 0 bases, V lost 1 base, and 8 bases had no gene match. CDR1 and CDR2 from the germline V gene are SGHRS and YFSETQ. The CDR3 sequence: CASSLRLAGASSTDTQYF. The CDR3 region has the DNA TGCGCCAGCAGCTTGCGGCTAGCGGGGGCCTCGAGCACAGATACGCAGTATTTT.

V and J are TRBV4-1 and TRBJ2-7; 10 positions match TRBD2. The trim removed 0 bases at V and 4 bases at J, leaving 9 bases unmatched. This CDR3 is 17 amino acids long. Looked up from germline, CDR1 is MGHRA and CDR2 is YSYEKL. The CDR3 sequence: CASSQEGSGRNRYEQYF. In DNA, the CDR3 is TGCGCCAGCAGCCAAGAGGGTAGCGGGAGGAATCGTTACGAGCAGTACTTC.

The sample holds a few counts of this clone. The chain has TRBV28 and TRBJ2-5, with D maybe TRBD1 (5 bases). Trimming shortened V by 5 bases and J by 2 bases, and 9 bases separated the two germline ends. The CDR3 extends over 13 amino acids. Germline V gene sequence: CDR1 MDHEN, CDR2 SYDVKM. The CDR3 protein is CASSGAGQETQYF. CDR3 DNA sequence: TGTGCCAGCAGTGGGGCCGGACAAGAGACCCAGTACTTC.

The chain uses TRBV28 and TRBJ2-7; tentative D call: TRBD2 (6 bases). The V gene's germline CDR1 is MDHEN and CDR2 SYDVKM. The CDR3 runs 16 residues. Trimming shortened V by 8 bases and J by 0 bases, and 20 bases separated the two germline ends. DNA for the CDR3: TGTGCCAGCGGGCTGGGCCCCGGGACTTCCTCCTACGAGCAGTACTTC. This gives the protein CASGLGPGTSSYEQYF.

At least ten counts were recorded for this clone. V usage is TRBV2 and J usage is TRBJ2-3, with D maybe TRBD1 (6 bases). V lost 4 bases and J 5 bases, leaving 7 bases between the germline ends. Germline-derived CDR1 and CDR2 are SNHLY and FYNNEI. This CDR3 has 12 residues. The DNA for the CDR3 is TGTGCCAGCAGTGGCAGGGGAGATACGCAGTATTTT. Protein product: CASSGRGDTQYF.

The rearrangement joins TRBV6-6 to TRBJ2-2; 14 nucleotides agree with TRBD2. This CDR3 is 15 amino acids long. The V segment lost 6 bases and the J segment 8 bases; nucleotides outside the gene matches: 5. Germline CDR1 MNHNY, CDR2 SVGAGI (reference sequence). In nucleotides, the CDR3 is TGTGCCAGCAGATGGACTAGCGGGGGGAATGGGGAGCTGTTTTTT. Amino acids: CASRWTSGGNGELFF.

The CDR3 DNA sequence: TGTGCCAGCAGCGACAGGGCCTCCGGGCAGTTCTTC. Translation gives CASSDRASGQFF. The chain recombines TRBV27 with TRBJ2-1; 7 nucleotides agree with TRBD1. V trimming: 6 bases; J trimming: 12 bases; junction bases outside the gene matches: 8. The CDR3 consists of 12 residues. Germline V gene lookup returns CDR1 MNHEY and CDR2 SMNVEV (reference sequence).

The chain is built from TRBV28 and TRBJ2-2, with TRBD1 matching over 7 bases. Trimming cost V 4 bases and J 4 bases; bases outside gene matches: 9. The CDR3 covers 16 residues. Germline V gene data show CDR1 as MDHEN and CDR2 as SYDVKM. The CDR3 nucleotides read TGTGCCAGCAGTTCCCCCGGGACAGCCCCCACCGGGGAGCTGTTTTTT. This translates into CASSSPGTAPTGELFF.

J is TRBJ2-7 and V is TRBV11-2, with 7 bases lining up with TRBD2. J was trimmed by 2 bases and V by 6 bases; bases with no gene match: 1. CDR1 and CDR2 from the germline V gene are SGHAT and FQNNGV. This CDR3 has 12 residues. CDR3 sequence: CASRGGPYEQYF. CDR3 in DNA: TGTGCCAGCAGGGGAGGGCCCTACGAGCAGTACTTC.

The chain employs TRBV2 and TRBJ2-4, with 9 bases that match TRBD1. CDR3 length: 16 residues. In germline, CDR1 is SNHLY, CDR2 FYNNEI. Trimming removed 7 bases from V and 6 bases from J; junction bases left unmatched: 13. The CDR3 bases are TGTGCCAGCAACACTGAGGTGGGACAGGGTAGAAACATTCAGTACTTC. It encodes CASNTEVGQGRNIQYF.

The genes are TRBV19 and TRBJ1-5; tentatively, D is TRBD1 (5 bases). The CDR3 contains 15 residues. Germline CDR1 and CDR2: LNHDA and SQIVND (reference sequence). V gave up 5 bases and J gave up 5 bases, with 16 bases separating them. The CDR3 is CASSPRQTGHQPQHF. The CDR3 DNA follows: TGTGCCAGTAGTCCGCGACAGACGGGCCATCAGCCCCAGCATTTT.

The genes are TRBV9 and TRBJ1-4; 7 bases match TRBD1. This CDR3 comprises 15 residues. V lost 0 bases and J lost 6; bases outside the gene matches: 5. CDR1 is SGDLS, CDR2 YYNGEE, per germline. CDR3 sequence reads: CASSVEGAPDEKLFF. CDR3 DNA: TGTGCCAGCAGCGTAGAGGGGGCTCCAGATGAAAAACTGTTTTTT.

The CDR3 protein is CASSPNRGPNQPQHF. The CDR3 coding sequence is TGCGCCAGCAGTCCGAACAGGGGGCCCAATCAGCCCCAGCATTTT. The chain couples TRBV23-1 to TRBJ1-5, with 9 bases fitting TRBD1. TRBV23-1 falls under the ORF class, with uncertain function. The CDR3 sequence is 15 residues long. The V segment lost 4 bases and the J segment 3 bases; nucleotides outside the gene matches: 4.

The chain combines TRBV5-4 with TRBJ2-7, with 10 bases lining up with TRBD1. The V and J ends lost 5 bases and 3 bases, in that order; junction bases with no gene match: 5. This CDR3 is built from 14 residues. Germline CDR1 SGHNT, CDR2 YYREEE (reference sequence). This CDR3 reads CASSRDRGDYEQYF. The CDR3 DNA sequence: TGTGCCAGCAGTAGGGACAGGGGAGACTACGAGCAGTACTTC.

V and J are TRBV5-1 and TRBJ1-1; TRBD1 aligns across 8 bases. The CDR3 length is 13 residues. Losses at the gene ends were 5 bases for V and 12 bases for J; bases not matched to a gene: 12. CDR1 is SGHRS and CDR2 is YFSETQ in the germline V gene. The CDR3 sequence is CASRPTTDRVTFF. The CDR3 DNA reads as TGCGCCAGCAGACCAACTACGGACAGGGTTACTTTCTTT.